A few counts support the clone carrying this TCR beta chain. V gave up 10 bases and J gave up 0 bases, with 12 bases separating them. CDR3 length: 13 residues. Germline-derived CDR1 and CDR2 are ENHRY and SYGVKD. The sample belongs to a study of patients and donors after allogeneic stem cell transplantation. TCRdb reprocessed the RT-PCR reads with MiXCR, giving one entry per CDR3 protein. The sample holds about a million distinct CDR3 sequences, roughly 18% seen once. The receptor was isolated from a human donor who was either an allogeneic HSCT recipient or a stem cell or donor lymphocyte infusion donor (not recorded which). It is not recorded whose cells these are; they may come from a transplant donor. This chain connects TRBV10-3 to TRBJ1-2; D remains unclear. Source material: blood, either unsorted or a sorted T cell fraction (not recorded which). CDR3 sequence: CATRGGANYGYTF. DNA of the CDR3: TGTGCCACCCGGGGAGGAGCTAACTATGGCTACACCTTC.